The 28 T cell receptor beta chains listed next were all sequenced from one sample in a study of T cells in pancreatic ductal adenocarcinoma. Assay used: immunoSEQ multiplex PCR; TCRdb lists only in-frame clones, some missing. The sample includes 16,000 or so clones, under 95% seen only once; the top ten take about 17%. No neoadjuvant therapy was given to the selected pancreatic ductal adenocarcinoma patients before their surgery. What was sequenced was PBMCs. The receptor set was obtained from a human donor with pancreatic ductal adenocarcinoma.

The chain is built from TRBV7-3 and TRBJ1-1, with a tentative D call TRBD1 (6 bases). From germline, CDR1 is SGHTA and CDR2 FQGTGA. The germline V and J ends were trimmed by 5 bases and 3 bases, with 16 bases remaining between them. The CDR3 is 15 residues long. CDR3 nucleotide sequence: TGTGCCAGCAGCACCTCAGGGGCGCGGGACACTGAAGCTTTCTTT. Protein product: CASSTSGARDTEAFF.

This clone was detected only a few times. This chain uses TRBV7-9 with TRBJ2-7; D gene unclear. This CDR3 has 14 residues. CDR1 and CDR2 from the germline V gene are SEHNR and FQNEAQ (reference sequence). Trimming pared 5 bases from V and 4 bases from J, leaving 15 bases between. The CDR3, as DNA: TGTGCCAGCAGCCCTGAAGAGACGTTTTACGAGCAGTACTTC. It codes for CASSPEETFYEQYF.

The chain is built from TRBV4-3 and TRBJ1-2; 11 positions match TRBD1. V dropped 1 base and J dropped 7; count of bases not matched to a gene: 8. This CDR3 is built from 16 residues. Germline CDR1 is LGHNA and CDR2 is YSLEER. CDR3 protein: CASSQAGTGGSGGYTF. In DNA form, the CDR3 reads TGCGCCAGCAGCCAAGCCGGGACAGGGGGGTCTGGTGGCTACACCTTC.

The V and J genes are TRBV30 and TRBJ2-7; 10 bases agree with TRBD1. The CDR3 is 15 residues long. From germline, CDR1 is GTSNPN and CDR2 SVGIG (reference sequence). With 1 base clipped from V and 4 bases from J, the junction kept 7 bases outside the gene matches. As DNA, the CDR3 is TGTGCCTGGAGTGCCCCTCGGGACAGGGGATACGAGCAGTACTTC. The encoded protein is CAWSAPRDRGYEQYF. The entire variable domain, with the rest obtained from reference TRBV30 and TRBJ2-7, is as follows: SQTIHQWPATLVQPVGSPLSLECTVEGTSNPNLYWYRQAAGRGLQLLFYSVGIGQISSEVPQNLSASRPQDRQFILSSKKLLLSDSGFYLCAWSAPRDRGYEQYFGPGTRLTVT.

V usage is TRBV5-4 and J usage is TRBJ2-3, with D tentatively TRBD1 (6 bases). The germline gives CDR1 SGHNT, CDR2 YYREEE (reference sequence). Trimming shortened V by 2 bases and J by 4 bases, and 14 bases separated the two germline ends. The CDR3 has 15 amino acids. DNA for the CDR3: TGTGCCAGCAGCTTAAAGGGGGTGGGGCCAGATACGCAGTATTTT. This gives the protein CASSLKGVGPDTQYF.

The chain couples TRBV27 to TRBJ1-2, with a possible D match to TRBD1 (6 bases). CDR1 and CDR2 (germline): MNHEY, SMNVEV (reference sequence). V shed 3 bases and J shed 10 bases, with 18 bases lying between them. The CDR3 is made up of 14 amino acids. CDR3 protein: CASSFGGGSKDYTF. The CDR3 DNA is TGTGCCAGCAGTTTTGGGGGCGGGTCGAAGGACTACACCTTC.

V and J are TRBV6-6 and TRBJ2-7; D is possibly TRBD1 (7 bases). V was shortened by 7 bases and J by 4 bases, with 14 bases between the two germline ends. Germline V gene sequence: CDR1 MNHNY, CDR2 SVGAGI (reference sequence). The CDR3 has 13 amino acids. CDR3 amino acids: CASNQGGGYEQYF. The CDR3, as DNA: TGTGCCAGCAATCAGGGGGGCGGGTACGAGCAGTACTTC.

V and J are TRBV27 and TRBJ1-6, with TRBD1 identical over 8 bases. V gave up 4 bases and J gave up 8 bases; unmatched junction bases: 19. This CDR3 is built from 19 residues. CDR1 is MNHEY and CDR2 is SMNVEV in the germline V gene (reference sequence). The CDR3 reads CASSSLGWPDRAKDSPLHF. The CDR3 nucleotides read TGTGCCAGCAGTTCCCTAGGGTGGCCGGACAGGGCTAAGGATTCACCCCTCCACTTT.

The chain employs TRBV28 and TRBJ1-4; 9 bases match TRBD1. With V trimmed by 5 bases and J by 9 bases, 7 bases remained unmatched. This CDR3 has 14 amino acids. Germline V CDR1 and CDR2: MDHEN, SYDVKM. As DNA, the CDR3 is TGTGCCAGCAGTCCTTCTGGGACAGGGAAAAAACTGTTTTTT. Its protein product is CASSPSGTGKKLFF.

The rearrangement links TRBV5-4 to TRBJ2-3; D gene uncertain. V dropped 0 bases and J dropped 4 bases, with 3 bases sitting between them. CDR3 length equals 12 residues. Germline CDR1 SGHNT, CDR2 YYREEE (reference sequence). The CDR3 spells CASSLAADTQYF. CDR3 DNA sequence: TGTGCCAGCAGCTTGGCCGCAGATACGCAGTATTTT.

The chain employs TRBV7-3 and TRBJ2-5; 7 bases match TRBD2. J gave up 5 bases and V 8 bases, and 14 bases lay outside the gene matches. CDR3 length: 15 residues. CDR1 and CDR2 (germline): SGHTA, FQGTGA. The CDR3 coding sequence is TGTGCCAGCTCAAACGGGGGGACGACGGGGGAGACCCAGTACTTC. It translates to CASSNGGTTGETQYF.

V is TRBV5-5 and J is TRBJ2-1; TRBD2 matches 7 bases. CDR1 and CDR2 (germline): SGHKS, YYEKEE (reference sequence). The CDR3 has 17 amino acids. Trimming cost V 0 bases and J 0 bases; bases outside gene matches: 6. The CDR3: CASSLVRTRSSYNEQFF. The DNA for the CDR3 is TGTGCCAGCAGCTTGGTTCGGACTAGGAGCTCCTACAATGAGCAGTTCTTC. The full variable domain, rest sourced from reference TRBV5-5 and TRBJ2-1, is DAGVTQSPTHLIKTRGQQVTLRCSPISGHKSVSWYQQVLGQGPQFIFQYYEKEERGRGNFPDRFSARQFPNYSSELNVNALLLGDSALYLCASSLVRTRSSYNEQFFGPGTRLTVL.

V is TRBV12-2 and J is TRBJ2-5; the table assigns TRBD1, which was not confirmed against the DNA. TRBV12-2 constitutes a pseudogene. This CDR3 is 18 amino acids long. The CDR3 protein is CASPPEPGQGRRSETQYF. CDR3 in DNA: TGTGCAAGTCCCCCAGAACCGGGACAGGGGAGGCGGTCGGAGACCCAGTACTTC.

This rearrangement joins TRBV15 to TRBJ1-3; D gene ambiguous. CDR1 and CDR2 from the germline V gene are LNHNV and YYDKDF (reference sequence). The CDR3 spans 17 residues. Deletions cut 0 bases from V and 0 bases from J, with 12 bases between. The CDR3 region has the DNA TGTGCCACCAGCAGAGATCTGGGTGAATTCTCTGGAAACACCATATATTTT. This sequence encodes CATSRDLGEFSGNTIYF.

This clone occurred a few times. V is TRBV28 and J is TRBJ2-7; D may be TRBD1 (6 bases). This CDR3 contains 15 residues. Trimming stripped 7 bases from V and 2 bases from J, with 18 bases between. Germline V CDR1 and CDR2: MDHEN, SYDVKM. CDR3 coding DNA: TGTGCCAGCACCCCAACAGGGACCTTCCCCTACGAGCAGTACTTC. It translates to CASTPTGTFPYEQYF.

The gene calls are TRBV19 and TRBJ1-6; unclear D gene. Trimming took off 0 bases at V and 0 bases at J, with 6 bases between the two ends. Germline V gene data show CDR1 as LNHDA and CDR2 as SQIVND (reference sequence). The CDR3 covers 16 residues. CDR3 DNA sequence: TGTGCCAGTAGTATAGACCGTCTCTCCTATAATTCACCCCTCCACTTT. Translated: CASSIDRLSYNSPLHF.

The genes are TRBV28 and TRBJ2-7; D ambiguous. Trimming pared 6 bases from V and 6 bases from J, leaving 12 bases between. Germline CDR1 MDHEN, CDR2 SYDVKM. This CDR3 spans 12 amino acids. The CDR3 region has the DNA TGTGCCAGCAGCCCCTATTCCGGCGAGCAGTACTTC. It translates to CASSPYSGEQYF.

The V gene is TRBV11-3, the J gene TRBJ2-1, with 9 bases that match TRBD1. The CDR3 is made up of 18 amino acids. V was pared by 4 bases and J by 0 bases, with 10 bases of the junction left unmatched. Germline V gene sequence: CDR1 SGHNT, CDR2 YENEEA. The CDR3 nucleotides read TGTGCCAGCAGCTGGGACAGGGTAGTGGGCCGCTCCTACAATGAGCAGTTCTTC. The encoded protein is CASSWDRVVGRSYNEQFF. Variable domain in full (rest from reference TRBV11-3 and TRBJ2-1): EAGVVQSPRYKIIEKKQPVAFWCNPISGHNTLYWYLQNLGQGPELLIRYENEEAVDDSQLPKDRFSAERLKGVDSTLKIQPAELGDSAVYLCASSWDRVVGRSYNEQFFGPGTRLTVL.

V usage is TRBV28 and J usage is TRBJ1-3, with D perhaps matching TRBD1 (5 bases). The germline CDR1 and CDR2 sequences are MDHEN and SYDVKM. The V end was cut by 3 bases, the J end by 0 bases, with 15 bases between. The CDR3 runs to 17 residues. The CDR3 region is CASSLPDSFFSGNTIYF. The DNA for the CDR3 is TGTGCCAGCAGTTTGCCCGACAGCTTTTTCTCTGGAAACACCATATATTTT.

The DNA for the CDR3 is TGTGCCAGCAGCCGCCAGGAGGGGCTTAGCTCCTACAATGAGCAGTTCTTC. As protein: CASSRQEGLSSYNEQFF. The chain employs TRBV13 and TRBJ2-1; TRBD2 might be the D (6 bases). V lost 5 bases and J 0 bases, leaving 17 bases between the germline ends. The CDR3 extends over 17 amino acids. CDR1 is PRHDT and CDR2 is FYEKMQ in the germline V gene (reference sequence).

J is TRBJ2-5 and V is TRBV5-5; tentative D call: TRBD1 (6 bases). Germline V lookup: CDR1 SGHKS, CDR2 YYEKEE (reference sequence). Trimming removed 5 bases from V and 7 bases from J, with 24 bases in between. The CDR3 has 16 residues. The CDR3, as DNA: TGTGCCAGCAGGAAACAGAGGGGCGACCTAGGGGGGACCCAGTACTTC. Protein: CASRKQRGDLGGTQYF.

This chain joins TRBV5-1 and TRBJ2-3; D uncertain. CDR1 and CDR2 from the germline V gene are SGHRS and YFSETQ. V was clipped by 4 bases and J by 0 bases, with 9 bases between them. This CDR3 spans 14 amino acids. The CDR3 loop is CASSGLTSTDTQYF. In DNA form, the CDR3 reads TGCGCCAGCAGCGGTCTTACTAGCACAGATACGCAGTATTTT.

This chain connects TRBV4-2 to TRBJ1-1; a possible D gene is TRBD1 (5 bases). Germline CDR1 and CDR2: LGHNA and YNFKEQ. Trimming removed 1 base at V and 0 bases at J, with 12 bases between. The length of the CDR3 is 16 residues. CDR3 bases: TGTGCCAGCAGCCAAGCGGGGCGGGCCATGAACACTGAAGCTTTCTTT. It codes for CASSQAGRAMNTEAFF.

Here the CDR3 reads CASSYSTTEAFF. DNA for the CDR3: TGTGCCAGCAGTTATTCAACTACCGAAGCTTTCTTT. V and J are TRBV6-1 and TRBJ1-1; D not certain. Trimming left V 5 bases short and J 8 bases short, with 12 bases between. The germline gives CDR1 MNHNS, CDR2 SASEGT. This CDR3 has 12 residues.

The CDR3: CARSLETGGFKVTEAFF. CDR3 nucleotide sequence: TGTGCCAGAAGCTTAGAGACAGGGGGCTTTAAAGTTACTGAAGCTTTCTTT. The chain carries TRBV5-3 and TRBJ1-1; 10 nucleotides line up with TRBD1. TRBV5-3 is an ORF, with its function uncertain. The V segment lost 2 bases and the J segment 5 bases; nucleotides outside the gene matches: 12. The length of the CDR3 is 17 residues.

The rearrangement uses TRBV28 and TRBJ1-2, with 8 bases fitting TRBD1. After removal of 5 bases from V and 8 bases from J, the junction contained 16 bases not matched to a gene. Germline lookup yields CDR1 MDHEN and CDR2 SYDVKM. This CDR3 has 16 residues. DNA for the CDR3: TGTGCCAGCAGTCCCACGGGGCAGGGGGCATTGGAGGGCTACACCTTC. This gives the protein CASSPTGQGALEGYTF.

V is TRBV4-1 and J is TRBJ1-3; D call uncertain. The CDR3 contains 15 residues. Trimming shortened V by 5 bases and J by 0 bases, and 11 bases separated the two germline ends. Germline V CDR1 and CDR2: MGHRA, YSYEKL. The CDR3 bases are TGCGCCAGCAGCTTGCCGGGCCTCTCTGGAAACACCATATATTTT. Protein product: CASSLPGLSGNTIYF.

The chain combines TRBV7-9 with TRBJ2-3; the D gene is possibly TRBD2 (5 bases). V lost 1 base to trimming and J lost 1 base, with 12 bases between them. The CDR3 extends over 16 amino acids. The germline CDR1 and CDR2 sequences are SEHNR and FQNEAQ (reference sequence). This CDR3 reads CASSLGWTGGTDTQYF. CDR3 in DNA: TGTGCCAGCAGCTTAGGATGGACTGGAGGCACAGATACGCAGTATTTT.